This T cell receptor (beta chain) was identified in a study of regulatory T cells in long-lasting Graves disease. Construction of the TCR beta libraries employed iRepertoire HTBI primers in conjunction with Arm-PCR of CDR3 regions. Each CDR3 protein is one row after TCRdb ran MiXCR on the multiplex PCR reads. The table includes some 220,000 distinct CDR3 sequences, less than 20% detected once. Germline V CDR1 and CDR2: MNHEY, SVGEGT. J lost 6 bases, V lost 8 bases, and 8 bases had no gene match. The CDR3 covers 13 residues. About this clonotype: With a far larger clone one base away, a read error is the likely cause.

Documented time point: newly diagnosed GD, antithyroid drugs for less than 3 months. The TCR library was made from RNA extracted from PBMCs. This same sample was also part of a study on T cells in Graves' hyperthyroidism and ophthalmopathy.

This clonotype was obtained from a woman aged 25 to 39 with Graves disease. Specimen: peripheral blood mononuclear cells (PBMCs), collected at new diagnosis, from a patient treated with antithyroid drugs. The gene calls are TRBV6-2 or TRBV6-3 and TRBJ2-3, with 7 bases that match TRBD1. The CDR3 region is CASLFDREDTQYF. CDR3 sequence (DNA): TGTGCCAGCTTATTCGACAGGGAGGATACGCAGTATTTT.